The sequence of this T cell receptor (beta chain) was determined in a study of blood T cell repertoires in COVID-19. Across the whole study: The cDNA or gDNA used as material had been derived from T cells, B-cell-depleted T cells, or PBMCs.

The method was immunoSEQ multiplex PCR; TCRdb's version includes in-frame clones alone and lacks a portion of them. The repertoire consists of roughly 300,000 clones, with roughly 90% occurring once and the leading ten covering roughly 7.3%. V was shortened by 7 bases and J by 5 bases, with 5 bases between the two germline ends. The CDR3 runs 11 residues. Per germline, CDR1 ENHRY and CDR2 SYGVKD. The sample comprised peripheral blood. This clonotype originated in a woman in her twenties or thirties with COVID-19, enrolled during active disease. The gene calls are TRBV10-3 and TRBJ2-2; no firm D call. The CDR3: CAIKRTGELFF. The CDR3 DNA follows: TGTGCCATCAAGAGGACCGGGGAGCTGTTTTTT.